The source of this TCR beta chain is a study of read filtering for tumor transcriptome and immune sequencing. Across the whole study: Per sample, TCR-region reads ranged about 4 to 11 million by IR-seq, roughly 80 to 1273 by RNA-seq. Whole-study findings and limits: Dropping single-read clonotypes raised IR-seq and RNA-seq shared-clonotype correlation. About 80% of IR-seq clonotypes had a single read, yet these held about 3.5% of reads.

Molecular barcoded adaptors covering alpha/delta and beta/gamma chains were used on approximately 400 ng RNA. Each CDR3 protein is one row after TCRdb ran MiXCR on the reads. The data contain roughly 130,000 distinct CDR3 sequences, about an eighth of them singletons. Bone marrow was sampled from every patient at the time of active disease. The V and J ends lost 7 bases and 4 bases, in that order; junction bases with no gene match: 6. From germline, CDR1 is SNHLY and CDR2 FYNNEI. The CDR3 runs to 14 residues. With regard to this clonotype: The antigen is not known.

Input material: a population of CD138-negative cells sorted from bone marrow. This receptor was taken from a donor at least 40 years old with multiple myeloma. This rearrangement joins TRBV2 to TRBJ2-5, with 10 bases lining up with TRBD1. This chain's CDR3 is CASKTTGGAETQYF. The DNA of the CDR3 is TGTGCCAGCAAAACGACAGGGGGCGCAGAGACCCAGTACTTC.